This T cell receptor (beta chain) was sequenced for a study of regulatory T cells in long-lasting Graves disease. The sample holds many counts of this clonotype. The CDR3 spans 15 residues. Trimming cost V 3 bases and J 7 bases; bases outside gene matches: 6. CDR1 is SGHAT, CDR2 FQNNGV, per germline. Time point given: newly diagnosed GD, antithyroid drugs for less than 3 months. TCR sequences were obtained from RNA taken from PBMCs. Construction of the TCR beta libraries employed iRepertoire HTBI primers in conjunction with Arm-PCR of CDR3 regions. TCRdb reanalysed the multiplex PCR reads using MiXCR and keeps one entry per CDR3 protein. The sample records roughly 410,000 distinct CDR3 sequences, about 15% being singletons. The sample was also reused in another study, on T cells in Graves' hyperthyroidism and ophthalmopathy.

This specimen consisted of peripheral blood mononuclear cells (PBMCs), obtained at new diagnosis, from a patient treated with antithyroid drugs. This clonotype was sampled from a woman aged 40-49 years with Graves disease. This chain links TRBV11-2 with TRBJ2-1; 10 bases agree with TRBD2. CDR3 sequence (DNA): TGTGCCAGCAGCTTCACCCTAGCGGGAGTGAATGAGCAGTTCTTC. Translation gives CASSFTLAGVNEQFF.